These 32 T cell receptor beta chains were all obtained from the same sample, sequenced in a study of cytotoxic CD8 clonotypes in ibrutinib-treated CLL (dated by TCRdb to the early 2020s). Preparation of the library involved the immunoSEQ multiplex PCR assay. TCRdb provides this immuneACCESS table in a form limited to in-frame rearrangements. Some clones are lacking; in checked studies, under half of them reflect an unresolved V gene, and why the rest are absent is not known. Here the sample has about 310,000 clones; roughly 80% occur a single time. Of the sample, 5.5% to 8% falls within the top ten clones. The material was PBMCs, obtained before ibrutinib treatment. The receptor source for this set is a human donor with chronic lymphocytic leukemia.

CDR3 nucleotides: TGCGCCAGCAGCCAATTTTCCGGGACAGACTTCTCCTACGAGCAGTACTTC. It specifies CASSQFSGTDFSYEQYF. This chain uses TRBV4-1 with TRBJ2-7; 7 bases line up with TRBD1. Germline V gives CDR1 MGHRA, CDR2 YSYEKL. The CDR3 has 17 amino acids. V shed 2 bases, J shed 0 bases, and the junction held 10 bases outside the gene matches.

This chain links TRBV28 with TRBJ2-7; 8 nucleotides line up with TRBD2. CDR1 and CDR2 (germline): MDHEN, SYDVKM. This CDR3 spans 16 amino acids. Trimming took 6 bases from V and 1 from J; bases not matched to a gene: 11. DNA for the CDR3: TGTGCCAGCAGCCAGCCGGGACTAGGGGGATCCTACGAGCAGTACTTC. This gives the protein CASSQPGLGGSYEQYF. Variable domain in full (rest from reference TRBV28 and TRBJ2-7): DVKVTQSSRYLVKRTGEKVFLECVQDMDHENMFWYRQDPGLGLRLIYFSYDVKMKEKGDIPEGYSVSREKKERFSLILESASTNQTSMYLCASSQPGLGGSYEQYFGPGTRLTVT.

The rearrangement joins TRBV6-6 to TRBJ2-7; 9 nucleotides line up with TRBD2. This CDR3 contains 15 residues. Trimming removed 2 bases from V and 2 bases from J; junction bases left unmatched: 4. Germline V gene lookup returns CDR1 MNHNY and CDR2 SVGAGI (reference sequence). The DNA of the CDR3 is TGTGCCAGCAGTTACGTGGCTAGCGGGGCCTACGAGCAGTACTTC. As protein: CASSYVASGAYEQYF.

The chain is built from TRBV29-1 and TRBJ2-7; D is tentatively TRBD1 or TRBD2 (5 bases each). This CDR3 has 13 residues. The V end lost 7 bases, the J end lost 1 base, and 14 bases lay between the germline ends. Germline V gives CDR1 SQVTM, CDR2 ANQGSEA. The CDR3 loop reads CSAQGGQSYEQYF. The CDR3 DNA sequence: TGCAGCGCCCAAGGAGGACAATCCTACGAGCAGTACTTC.

The genes are TRBV7-9 and TRBJ2-1, with 7 bases matching TRBD1. V lost 5 bases to trimming and J lost 0 bases; unmatched junction nucleotides: 4. This CDR3 spans 15 amino acids. Germline V gives CDR1 SEHNR, CDR2 FQNEAQ (reference sequence). The CDR3 protein is CASSPRQGSYNEQFF. The CDR3 coding sequence is TGTGCCAGCAGCCCGCGACAGGGCTCCTACAATGAGCAGTTCTTC.

A note on this clone: This specimen includes other DNA sequences encoding the same CDR3. V usage is TRBV7-6 and J usage is TRBJ2-7, with 10 bases fitting TRBD2. Germline CDR1 reads SGHVS; CDR2 reads FNYEAQ. CDR3 length: 15 amino acids. Trimming removed 5 bases from V and 2 bases from J; junction bases left unmatched: 6. CDR3 bases: TGTGCCAGCAGCCCTGGTCTAGCGGGAGCCTACGAGCAGTACTTC. Its protein is CASSPGLAGAYEQYF.

The chain links TRBV27 to TRBJ2-7; the D gene is possibly TRBD2 (5 bases). Trimming left V 0 bases short and J 2 bases short, with 14 bases between. The CDR3 loop spans 16 amino acids. CDR1 is MNHEY, CDR2 SMNVEV, per germline (reference sequence). Here the CDR3 reads CASSLSAGGSTYEQYF. The DNA for the CDR3 is TGTGCCAGCAGTTTATCGGCGGGCGGATCCACCTACGAGCAGTACTTC.

CDR3 protein: CASSQETGTYGYTF. The CDR3 DNA reads TGCGCCAGCAGCCAAGAAACGGGGACCTATGGCTACACCTTC. The gene calls are TRBV4-3 and TRBJ1-2; D is possibly TRBD1 (5 bases). V dropped 0 bases and J dropped 4 bases, with 9 bases sitting between them. The CDR3 spans 14 residues. CDR1 and CDR2 (germline): LGHNA, YSLEER.

The V and J genes are TRBV6-5 and TRBJ1-2, with D perhaps matching TRBD1 (6 bases). Germline assignment: CDR1 MNHEY and CDR2 SVGAGI. The V gene lost 6 bases and the J gene lost 1 base, with 9 bases spanning the gap. CDR3 length equals 13 residues. The DNA of the CDR3 is TGTGCCAGCAGCTCGGACAGTAACTATGGCTACACCTTC. Its protein is CASSSDSNYGYTF.

This chain joins TRBV29-1 and TRBJ2-7; 9 positions match TRBD2. In germline, CDR1 is SQVTM, CDR2 ANQGSEA. J lost 12 bases, V lost 1 base, and 10 bases had no gene match. The CDR3 runs 13 residues. The CDR3 region has the DNA TGCAGCGTTGAAGGGCGGCTAGCGGGATCACGGTACTTC. It codes for CSVEGRLAGSRYF.

This sequence joins TRBV5-1 and TRBJ1-2, with 7 bases fitting TRBD1. V shed 0 bases, J shed 4 bases, and the junction held 18 bases outside the gene matches. Germline CDR1 reads SGHRS; CDR2 reads YFSETQ. This CDR3 is 19 amino acids long. The CDR3 sequence is CASSLERGDRVGSSYGYTF. The CDR3 nucleotides read TGCGCCAGCAGCTTGGAGAGGGGTGACAGGGTAGGATCGAGCTATGGCTACACCTTC.

This chain uses TRBV28 with TRBJ1-2; 10 bases are a match to TRBD1. Unmatched junction bases numbered 1, after V lost 0 bases and J lost 3 bases. This CDR3 has 15 residues. The germline V gene encodes CDR1 MDHEN and CDR2 SYDVKM. The CDR3 protein is CASSLWGTGDYGYTF. In nucleotides, the CDR3 is TGTGCCAGCAGTTTATGGGGGACAGGGGACTATGGCTACACCTTC.

This chain uses TRBV15 with TRBJ2-7, with TRBD1 matching over 9 bases. Looked up from germline, CDR1 is LNHNV and CDR2 is YYDKDF (reference sequence). The CDR3 has 17 residues. With V trimmed by 0 bases and J by 4 bases, 10 bases remained unmatched. CDR3 in DNA: TGTGCCACCAGCAGAGATAGCACAGGGGGCATGATGTACGAGCAGTACTTC. Translation gives CATSRDSTGGMMYEQYF.

V is TRBV28 and J is TRBJ2-7, with D possibly being TRBD1 or TRBD2 (7 bases each). The germline V and J ends were trimmed by 8 bases and 0 bases, with 14 bases remaining between them. CDR3 length: 14 amino acids. CDR1 is MDHEN, CDR2 SYDVKM, per germline. For the CDR3, the DNA is TGTGCCAGCTCTCCCAGGGGGGGCTCCTACGAGCAGTACTTC. Amino acid sequence: CASSPRGGSYEQYF.

The rearrangement links TRBV12-5 to TRBJ2-1; D is unclear. This CDR3 spans 15 amino acids. Deletions cut 0 bases from V and 3 bases from J, with 9 bases between. Germline loops: CDR1 LGHNT, CDR2 FRNRAP. The CDR3 loop is CASGLVGQGYNEQFF. The DNA of the CDR3 is TGTGCTAGTGGTTTGGTAGGGCAAGGCTACAATGAGCAGTTCTTC.

A few counts support this clone. The rearrangement links TRBV7-9 to TRBJ2-3; D gene uncertain. This CDR3 has 13 amino acids. Between the trimmed V and J ends, which lost 5 bases and 6 bases, there was a span of 12 bases. Germline CDR1 SEHNR, CDR2 FQNEAQ (reference sequence). The CDR3 protein is CASSDRLRDTQYF. Here the CDR3 DNA reads TGTGCCAGCAGCGATAGACTTCGGGATACGCAGTATTTT.

This sequence joins TRBV6-5 and TRBJ1-2, with D unclear. V gave up 6 bases and J gave up 8 bases, with 19 bases separating them. Germline V gene sequence: CDR1 MNHEY, CDR2 SVGAGI. The length of the CDR3 is 14 residues. CDR3 DNA: TGTGCCAGCAGCCGCAGTCCCCAGAATCAGGGCTACACCTTC. It is translated as CASSRSPQNQGYTF.

The chain is built from TRBV7-3 and TRBJ2-1; D unresolved. This CDR3 is 14 amino acids long. The germline gives CDR1 SGHTA, CDR2 FQGTGA. V lost 5 bases and J lost 5, with 13 bases in between. The CDR3 here is CASSPPGGDNEQFF. CDR3 in DNA: TGTGCCAGCAGCCCCCCTGGCGGAGACAATGAGCAGTTCTTC.

The genes are TRBV6-1 and TRBJ2-7, with D possibly matching TRBD2 (5 bases). Trimming pared 8 bases from V and 3 bases from J, leaving 8 bases between. The CDR3 loop spans 11 amino acids. Germline CDR1 is MNHNS and CDR2 is SASEGT. As DNA, the CDR3 is TGTGCCAGCGGGAGAGGCTACGAGCAGTACTTC. Translation gives CASGRGYEQYF.

This clone was recorded only once. The V and J genes are TRBV7-2 and TRBJ2-1; 7 nucleotides agree with TRBD2. Germline loops: CDR1 SGHTA, CDR2 FQGNSA. The CDR3 totals 17 residues. With 6 bases clipped from V and 0 bases from J, the junction kept 11 bases outside the gene matches. The CDR3 region is CASRQRRETNSYNEQFF. Here the CDR3 DNA reads TGTGCCAGCAGGCAAAGGCGGGAGACCAACTCCTACAATGAGCAGTTCTTC. The full variable domain, its missing parts supplied by reference TRBV7-2 and TRBJ2-1, is GAGVSQSPSNKVTEKGKDVELRCDPISGHTALYWYRQSLGQGLEFLIYFQGNSAPDKSGLPSDRFSAERTGGSVSTLTIQRTQQEDSAVYLCASRQRRETNSYNEQFFGPGTRLTVL.

The chain employs TRBV9 and TRBJ2-3; 12 bases map to TRBD2. Germline V lookup: CDR1 SGDLS, CDR2 YYNGEE. V lost 4 bases to trimming and J lost 3 bases; unmatched junction nucleotides: 3. The CDR3 covers 15 residues. CDR3 residues: CASSTGTSGTDTQYF. DNA of the CDR3: TGTGCCAGCAGCACCGGGACTAGCGGGACAGATACGCAGTATTTT.

This chain joins TRBV7-6 and TRBJ2-2; D gene uncertain. Per the germline V gene, CDR1 is SGHVS and CDR2 is FNYEAQ. The CDR3 runs 12 residues. Trimming shortened V by 6 bases and J by 13 bases, and 15 bases separated the two germline ends. Written as DNA, the CDR3 is TGTGCCAGCAGGGCCGGTGGGTTAGGGCTGTTTTTT. Its translation is CASRAGGLGLFF.

The rearrangement uses TRBV4-3 and TRBJ1-4; D is uncertain. The CDR3 contains 15 residues. Germline loops: CDR1 LGHNA, CDR2 YSLEER. Trimming removed 0 bases from V and 5 bases from J, with 10 bases in between. In nucleotides, the CDR3 is TGCGCCAGCAGCCAAGATATGACAAACAATGAAAAACTGTTTTTT. It translates to CASSQDMTNNEKLFF.

The CDR3 DNA is TGTGCCAGTAGTATTGGGGGGATGGTTTACAATGAGCAGTTCTTC. Amino acids: CASSIGGMVYNEQFF. This chain uses TRBV19 with TRBJ2-1, with D tentatively TRBD2 (6 bases). The germline gives CDR1 LNHDA, CDR2 SQIVND (reference sequence). The CDR3 has 15 residues. The V and J ends lost 3 bases and 4 bases respectively, with 13 bases between them.

V and J are TRBV25-1 and TRBJ2-1; D gene uncertain. The ends were cut back, 6 bases at V and 7 bases at J, with 7 bases in the middle. The CDR3 totals 11 residues. Germline CDR1 is MGHDK and CDR2 is SYGVNS. CDR3 nucleotides: TGTGCCAGCAGCCAAGGGAATGAGCAGTTCTTC. This sequence encodes CASSQGNEQFF.

This chain joins TRBV9 and TRBJ2-1; 11 nucleotides align to TRBD1. The J segment lost 4 bases and the V segment lost 0 bases, leaving 15 bases of the junction unmatched. Germline-derived CDR1 and CDR2 are SGDLS and YYNGEE. The CDR3 runs to 20 residues. CDR3 residues: CASSVGLGTGGKARYNEQFF. The CDR3 DNA is TGTGCCAGCAGCGTAGGACTAGGGACAGGGGGTAAAGCTAGATACAATGAGCAGTTCTTC.

This clone occurred a few times. The V call is TRBV5-1, the J call TRBJ2-1; D is perhaps TRBD1 (6 bases). CDR1 is SGHRS and CDR2 is YFSETQ in the germline V gene. This CDR3 is built from 13 residues. Trimming left V 1 base short and J 6 bases short, with 8 bases between. DNA of the CDR3: TGCGCCAGCAGCTTGAGGACAGTCAATGAGCAGTTCTTC. It yields the protein CASSLRTVNEQFF.

This clone has just a few counts. The V call is TRBV27, the J call TRBJ2-2; perhaps TRBD1 as D (5 bases). With 7 bases removed from V and 7 bases from J, the gap between germline ends came to 25 bases. CDR3 length: 17 residues. Germline CDR1 is MNHEY and CDR2 is SMNVEV (reference sequence). The CDR3 nucleotides read TGTGCCAGCATCCAAGACCCGGGCAGGGTGAGGATCGGGGAGCTGTTTTTT. This translates into CASIQDPGRVRIGELFF.

The chain employs TRBV25-1 and TRBJ1-2, with D uncertain. This CDR3 has 15 residues. The V gene lost 6 bases and the J gene lost 0 bases, with 14 bases spanning the gap. Looked up from germline, CDR1 is MGHDK and CDR2 is SYGVNS. This CDR3 is CASRRTGEANYGYTF. CDR3 DNA sequence: TGTGCCAGCAGGAGGACCGGGGAAGCTAACTATGGCTACACCTTC.

The gene calls are TRBV5-1 and TRBJ2-2; 7 bases map to TRBD1. The V gene's germline CDR1 is SGHRS and CDR2 YFSETQ. CDR3 size: 16 residues. The J segment lost 0 bases and the V segment lost 4 bases, leaving 6 bases of the junction unmatched. The CDR3 nucleotides are TGCGCCAGCAGCCTGAGGGGGCCACCGAACACCGGGGAGCTGTTTTTT. Its protein product is CASSLRGPPNTGELFF. Looking up the rest from reference TRBV5-1 and TRBJ2-2 gives the full variable domain: KAGVTQTPRYLIKTRGQQVTLSCSPISGHRSVSWYQQTPGQGLQFLFEYFSETQRNKGNFPGRFSGRQFSNSRSEMNVSTLELGDSALYLCASSLRGPPNTGELFFGEGSRLTVL.

V usage is TRBV10-3 and J usage is TRBJ2-7, with D perhaps matching TRBD1 (5 bases). The CDR3 totals 12 residues. The V end was cut by 8 bases, the J end by 2 bases, with 10 bases between. Per germline, CDR1 ENHRY and CDR2 SYGVKD. CDR3 sequence reads: CAIAGFTYEQYF. The CDR3 bases are TGTGCCATCGCAGGGTTTACCTACGAGCAGTACTTC.

The chain employs TRBV9 and TRBJ1-5; D remains unclear. Per germline, CDR1 SGDLS and CDR2 YYNGEE. V was pared by 0 bases and J by 4 bases, with 8 bases between. The CDR3 extends over 14 amino acids. Here the CDR3 DNA reads TGTGCCAGCAGCGTAGGAGTCAGTAATCAGCCCCAGCATTTT. It translates to CASSVGVSNQPQHF. The entire variable domain, with the rest obtained from reference TRBV9 and TRBJ1-5, is as follows: DSGVTQTPKHLITATGQRVTLRCSPRSGDLSVYWYQQSLDQGLQFLIQYYNGEERAKGNILERFSAQQFPDLHSELNLSSLELGDSALYFCASSVGVSNQPQHFGDGTRLSIL.